A selection of T cell receptor beta chains follows, all from one sample in a study of shared clonotypes between healthy human individuals. The assay was immunoSEQ multiplex PCR, and TCRdb's table has in-frame clones only and misses some. The table records 550,000 to 650,000 clones, approximately 96% of them present only once. The source material was naive CD8+ T cells sorted from blood. These receptors were taken from a woman aged 30 to 39 in good health. Each CDR3 is given with its conserved first and last residue. The order of the fields is clone size, J gene, D gene, V gene, CDR3 protein, CDR3 DNA. A D gene is named only where the DNA matches it firmly. Size is stated for part of the rows, as once, few or many counts, or as a class when the clone is expanded.

-	TRBJ2-1	TRBD1	TRBV5-4	CASSSLTGGLDEQFF	TGTGCCAGCAGCTCTTTGACAGGGGGATTGGATGAGCAGTTCTTC
-	TRBJ2-1	-	TRBV6-5	CASTQGSGYNEQFF	TGTGCCAGCACCCAAGGTTCCGGCTACAATGAGCAGTTCTTC
-	TRBJ2-3	-	TRBV6-4	CASSAGVADTQYF	TGTGCCAGCAGTGCGGGAGTGGCAGATACGCAGTATTTT
once	TRBJ2-7	TRBD2	TRBV28	CASSFTSGTYEQYF	TGTGCCAGCAGTTTCACTAGCGGGACTTACGAGCAGTACTTC
-	TRBJ1-2	-	TRBV28	CASSRTGGAGGYTF	TGTGCCAGCAGCCGGACGGGGGGGGCGGGCGGCTACACCTTC
few	TRBJ2-1	TRBD1	TRBV7-7	CASSYGTGADEQFF	TGTGCCAGCAGCTACGGGACAGGGGCCGATGAGCAGTTCTTC
-	TRBJ2-7	-	TRBV19	CASRGLLPSTTKQYF	TGTGCCAGTAGGGGGCTTTTGCCTAGTACCACAAAGCAGTACTTC
-	TRBJ2-1	-	TRBV9	CASQDSSSYNEQFF	TGTGCCAGCCAGGACTCAAGCTCCTACAATGAGCAGTTCTTC
once	TRBJ1-4	-	TRBV27	CASSLYGGAGELFF	TGTGCCAGCAGTTTGTACGGGGGGGCTGGGGAACTGTTTTTT
-	TRBJ2-6	-	TRBV4-1	CASSQGPGANVLTF	TGCGCCAGCAGCCAAGGCCCTGGGGCCAACGTCCTAACTTTC
-	TRBJ2-7	TRBD1	TRBV27	CASSVRDRVGYEQYF	TGTGCCAGCAGTGTCCGGGACAGGGTCGGCTACGAGCAGTACTTC
-	TRBJ2-1	TRBD2	TRBV2	CASSALAGGRNEQFF	TGTGCCAGCAGTGCACTAGCGGGAGGGAGGAATGAGCAGTTCTTC
-	TRBJ2-7	TRBD2	TRBV2	CASSASASGTYEQYF	TGTGCCAGCAGTGCATCGGCTAGCGGGACCTACGAGCAGTACTTC
-	TRBJ1-2	TRBD1	TRBV27	CASSTGGKGYTF	TGTGCCAGCAGTACAGGGGGCAAAGGCTACACCTTC
-	TRBJ2-3	TRBD2	TRBV27	CASSFSGRAGNTQYF	TGTGCCAGCAGTTTTAGCGGGAGGGCCGGAAATACGCAGTATTTT
-	TRBJ2-1	TRBD2	TRBV9	CASSPPGGGLYGNEQFF	TGTGCCAGCAGCCCCCCCGGGGGGGGGCTATACGGCAATGAGCAGTTCTTC
once	TRBJ1-2	-	TRBV4-3	CASSQDHTVYTF	TGCGCCAGCAGCCAAGATCACACAGTCTACACCTTC
-	TRBJ1-2	-	TRBV27	CASSLSFKTGMSYGYTF	TGTGCCAGCAGTTTATCGTTTAAGACCGGGATGAGCTATGGCTACACCTTC
-	TRBJ1-2	-	TRBV30	CAWSGRGIYGYTF	TGTGCCTGGAGTGGGAGGGGGATCTATGGCTACACCTTC
-	TRBJ1-2	-	TRBV4-2	CASSVTGEANYGYTF	TGTGCCAGCAGCGTTACAGGAGAAGCTAACTATGGCTACACCTTC
once	TRBJ1-5	-	TRBV18	CASSPRGSGSNQPQHF	TGTGCCAGCTCACCCAGGGGCTCCGGGAGCAATCAGCCCCAGCATTTT
once	TRBJ2-7	-	TRBV21-1	CASSKGPYEQYF	TGTGCCAGCAGCAAAGGGCCCTACGAGCAGTACTTC
once	TRBJ1-3	-	TRBV6-5	CASSSYTANTIYF	TGTGCCAGCAGTAGCTACACGGCCAACACCATATATTTT
-	TRBJ2-1	TRBD2	TRBV10-3	CAISVRTSAYNEQFF	TGTGCCATCAGTGTTAGGACTAGCGCCTACAATGAGCAGTTCTTC
-	TRBJ2-1	-	TRBV4-2	CASSPDRHNEQFF	TGTGCCAGCAGCCCCGACCGCCACAATGAGCAGTTCTTC
-	TRBJ2-5	-	TRBV27	CASSLSTRNPQETQYF	TGTGCCAGCAGTTTATCGACTAGAAATCCCCAAGAGACCCAGTACTTC
-	TRBJ2-6	-	TRBV16	CASSQGRSGANVLTF	TGTGCCAGCAGCCAAGGGCGCTCTGGGGCCAACGTCCTGACTTTC
-	TRBJ2-3	TRBD2	TRBV29-1	CSVEETVLAGPTDTQYF	TGCAGCGTTGAAGAGACGGTACTAGCGGGCCCCACAGATACGCAGTATTTT
-	TRBJ2-7	TRBD1	TRBV4-1	CASSPNPGQGSYEQYF	TGCGCCAGCAGCCCCAACCCGGGACAGGGCTCCTACGAGCAGTACTTC
once	TRBJ1-5	-	TRBV6-4	CASSDSEFGNQPQHF	TGTGCCAGCAGTGACTCCGAATTCGGCAATCAGCCCCAGCATTTT
-	TRBJ2-5	-	TRBV6-6	CASRLRQAEETQYF	TGTGCCAGCAGACTCCGACAGGCGGAAGAGACCCAGTACTTC
-	TRBJ2-7	-	TRBV27	CASSLRAPLEQYF	TGTGCCAGCAGTTTAAGGGCACCCCTGGAGCAGTACTTC
-	TRBJ1-5	-	TRBV16	CASSPSRRGLSNQPQHF	TGTGCCAGCAGCCCTTCGAGGAGGGGACTGAGCAATCAGCCCCAGCATTTT
-	TRBJ2-3	-	TRBV27	CASSLSQFPSTDTQYF	TGTGCCAGCAGTTTATCCCAGTTTCCCAGCACAGATACGCAGTATTTT
-	TRBJ2-1	TRBD2	TRBV6-5	CASSYQEGLAGFEQFF	TGTGCCAGCAGTTACCAGGAAGGACTAGCGGGATTTGAGCAGTTCTTC
-	TRBJ2-5	-	TRBV19	CASRPGSQETQYF	TGTGCCAGTAGACCTGGCTCACAAGAGACCCAGTACTTC
-	TRBJ2-1	-	TRBV29-1	CSVEDPQGWSSYNEQFF	TGCAGCGTTGAAGATCCCCAGGGATGGAGCTCCTACAATGAGCAGTTCTTC
-	TRBJ2-2	-	TRBV28	CASSLVHNTGELFF	TGTGCCAGCAGTTTGGTACACAACACCGGGGAGCTGTTTTTT
-	TRBJ1-1	-	TRBV27	CASSLLGSNTEAFF	TGTGCCAGCAGTTTACTGGGGTCGAACACTGAAGCTTTCTTT
-	TRBJ2-1	-	TRBV7-9	CASSLGWGREVSYNEQFF	TGTGCCAGCAGCTTAGGGTGGGGCAGGGAAGTATCCTACAATGAGCAGTTCTTC
-	TRBJ2-3	TRBD2	TRBV4-2	CASSQAPSRLAGVPDTQYF	TGTGCCAGCAGCCAAGCCCCATCTCGACTAGCGGGAGTCCCGGATACGCAGTATTTT
-	TRBJ2-3	-	TRBV27	CASSRGDTQYF	TGTGCCAGCAGTCGGGGAGATACGCAGTATTTT